These 2 T cell receptor beta chains originate from one sample sequenced in a study of identical twins. TCRdb re-called the 5' RACE reads with MiXCR, one entry per CDR3 protein. Among under 900,000 distinct CDR3 sequences listed, around an eighth were seen once. These records were also assigned to another study, of yellow fever vaccine responses in identical twins.

The sequencing input was PBMCs. These receptors were obtained from a young woman in good health.

This rearrangement joins TRBV20-1 to TRBJ2-1, with 8 nucleotides matching TRBD2. The CDR3 contains 14 residues. The J segment lost 6 bases and the V segment lost 0 bases, leaving 4 bases of the junction unmatched. Germline assignment: CDR1 DFQATT and CDR2 SNEGSKA (reference sequence). DNA for the CDR3: TGCAGTGCTAGAGACGGGGGGGCACGCAATGAGCAGTTCTTC. Translation gives CSARDGGARNEQFF.

The J gene is TRBJ2-7, the V gene TRBV20-1; 7 bases map to TRBD1. Trimming removed 6 bases from V and 2 bases from J; junction bases left unmatched: 10. The CDR3 totals 14 residues. Germline CDR1 is DFQATT and CDR2 is SNEGSKA (reference sequence). The CDR3 here is CSASPTGDTYEQYF. CDR3 DNA: TGCAGTGCCTCCCCCACAGGGGATACCTACGAGCAGTACTTC.